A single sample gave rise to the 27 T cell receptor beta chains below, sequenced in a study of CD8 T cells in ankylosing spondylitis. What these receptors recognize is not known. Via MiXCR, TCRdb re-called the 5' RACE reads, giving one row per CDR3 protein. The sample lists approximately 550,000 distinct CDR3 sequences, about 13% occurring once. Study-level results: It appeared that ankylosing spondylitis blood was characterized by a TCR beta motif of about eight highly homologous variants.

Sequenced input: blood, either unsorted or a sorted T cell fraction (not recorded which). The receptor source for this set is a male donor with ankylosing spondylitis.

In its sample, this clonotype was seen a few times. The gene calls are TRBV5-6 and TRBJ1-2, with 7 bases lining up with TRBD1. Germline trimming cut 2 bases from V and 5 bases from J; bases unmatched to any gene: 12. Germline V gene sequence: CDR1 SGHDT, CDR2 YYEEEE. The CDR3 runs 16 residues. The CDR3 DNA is TGTGCCAGCAGCTTACTAGGGGGCCCATCGGGATATGGCTACACCTTC. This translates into CASSLLGGPSGYGYTF. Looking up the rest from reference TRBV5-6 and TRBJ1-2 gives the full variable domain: DAGVTQSPTHLIKTRGQQVTLRCSPKSGHDTVSWYQQALGQGPQFIFQYYEEEERQRGNFPDRFSGHQFPNYSSELNVNALLLGDSALYLCASSLLGGPSGYGYTFGSGTRLTVV.

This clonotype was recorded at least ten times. The CDR3 DNA reads as TGTGCCAGCACCCTAGAACCAGGGGGAGGGGCCACCGGGGAGCTGTTTTTT. Amino acid sequence: CASTLEPGGGATGELFF. The genes are TRBV3-1 and TRBJ2-2; either TRBD1 or TRBD2 may supply D (7 bases each). From germline, CDR1 is LGHDT and CDR2 YNNKEL (reference sequence). CDR3 size: 17 residues. The V end lost 7 bases, the J end lost 4 bases, and 22 bases lay between the germline ends.

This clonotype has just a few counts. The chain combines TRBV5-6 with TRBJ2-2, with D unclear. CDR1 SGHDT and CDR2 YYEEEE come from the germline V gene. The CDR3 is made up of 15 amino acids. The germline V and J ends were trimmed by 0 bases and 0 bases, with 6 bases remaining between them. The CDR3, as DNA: TGTGCCAGCAGCTTGGGACACCCGAACACCGGGGAGCTGTTTTTT. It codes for CASSLGHPNTGELFF.

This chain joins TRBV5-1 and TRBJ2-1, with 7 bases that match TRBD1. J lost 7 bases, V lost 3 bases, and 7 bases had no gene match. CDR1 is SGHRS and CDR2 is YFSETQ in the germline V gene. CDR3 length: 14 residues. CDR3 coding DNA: TGCGCCAGCAGCTCCTCCGGGACAGTAAATGAGCAGTTCTTC. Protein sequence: CASSSSGTVNEQFF.

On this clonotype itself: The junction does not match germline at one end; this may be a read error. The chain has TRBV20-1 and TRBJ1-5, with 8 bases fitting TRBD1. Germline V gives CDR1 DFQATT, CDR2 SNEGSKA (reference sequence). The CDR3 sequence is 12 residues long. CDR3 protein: CSADRGNRPQHF. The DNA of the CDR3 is TGCAGTGCAGACAGGGGTAATCGGCCCCAGCATTTT.

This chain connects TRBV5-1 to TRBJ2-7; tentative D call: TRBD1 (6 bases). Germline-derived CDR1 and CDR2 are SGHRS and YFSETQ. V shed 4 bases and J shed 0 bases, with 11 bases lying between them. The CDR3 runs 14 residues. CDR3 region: CASSTRDNSYEQYF. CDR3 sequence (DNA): TGCGCCAGCAGCACCCGGGACAACTCCTACGAGCAGTACTTC.

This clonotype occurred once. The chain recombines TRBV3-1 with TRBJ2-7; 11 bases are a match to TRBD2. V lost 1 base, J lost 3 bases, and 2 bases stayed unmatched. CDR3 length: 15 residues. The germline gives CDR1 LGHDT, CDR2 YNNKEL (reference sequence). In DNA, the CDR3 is TGTGCCAGCAGCCAAGGGACTAGCGGGTGCTACGAGCAGTACGTC. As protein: CASSQGTSGCYEQYV.

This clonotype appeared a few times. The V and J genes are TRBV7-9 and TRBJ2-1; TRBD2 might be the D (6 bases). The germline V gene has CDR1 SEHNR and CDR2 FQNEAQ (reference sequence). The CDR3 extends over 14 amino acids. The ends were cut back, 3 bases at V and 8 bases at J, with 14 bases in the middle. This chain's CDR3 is CASSFTSNIDEQFF. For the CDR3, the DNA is TGTGCCAGCAGCTTCACTAGCAATATCGATGAGCAGTTCTTC.

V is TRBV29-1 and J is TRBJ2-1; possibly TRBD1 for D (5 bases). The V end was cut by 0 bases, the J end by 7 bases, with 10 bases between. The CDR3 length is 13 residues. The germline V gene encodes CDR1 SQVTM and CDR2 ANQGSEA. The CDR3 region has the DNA TGCAGCGTTGAAGATCGCAGGGTAAATGAGCAGTTCTTC. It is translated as CSVEDRRVNEQFF.

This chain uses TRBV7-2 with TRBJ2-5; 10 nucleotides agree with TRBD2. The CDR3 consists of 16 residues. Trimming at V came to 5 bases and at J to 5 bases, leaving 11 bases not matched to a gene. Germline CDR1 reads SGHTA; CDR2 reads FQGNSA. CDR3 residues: CASSVQSSGRTETQYF. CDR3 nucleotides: TGTGCCAGCAGCGTACAATCTAGCGGGAGAACGGAGACCCAGTACTTC.

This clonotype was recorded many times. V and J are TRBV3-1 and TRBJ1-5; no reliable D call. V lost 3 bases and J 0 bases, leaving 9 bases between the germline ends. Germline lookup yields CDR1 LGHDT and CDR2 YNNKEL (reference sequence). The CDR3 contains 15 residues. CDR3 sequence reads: CASSQDPLSNQPQHF. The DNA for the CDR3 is TGTGCCAGCAGCCAGGACCCACTTAGCAATCAGCCCCAGCATTTT.

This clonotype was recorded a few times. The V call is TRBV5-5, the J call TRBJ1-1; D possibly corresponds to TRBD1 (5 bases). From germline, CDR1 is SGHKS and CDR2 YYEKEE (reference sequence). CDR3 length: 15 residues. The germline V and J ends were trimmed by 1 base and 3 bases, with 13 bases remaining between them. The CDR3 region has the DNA TGTGCCAGCAGCTTGTCCCCCCGGGGGGACACTGAAGCTTTCTTT. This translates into CASSLSPRGDTEAFF. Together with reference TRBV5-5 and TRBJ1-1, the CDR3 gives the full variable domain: DAGVTQSPTHLIKTRGQQVTLRCSPISGHKSVSWYQQVLGQGPQFIFQYYEKEERGRGNFPDRFSARQFPNYSSELNVNALLLGDSALYLCASSLSPRGDTEAFFGQGTRLTVV.

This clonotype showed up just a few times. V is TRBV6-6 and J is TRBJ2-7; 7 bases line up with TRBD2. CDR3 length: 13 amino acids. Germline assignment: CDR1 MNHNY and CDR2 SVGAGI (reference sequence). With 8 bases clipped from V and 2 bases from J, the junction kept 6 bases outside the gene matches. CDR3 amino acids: CASRLAAAYEQYV. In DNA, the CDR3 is TGTGCCAGCCGACTAGCCGCCGCCTACGAGCAGTACGTC.

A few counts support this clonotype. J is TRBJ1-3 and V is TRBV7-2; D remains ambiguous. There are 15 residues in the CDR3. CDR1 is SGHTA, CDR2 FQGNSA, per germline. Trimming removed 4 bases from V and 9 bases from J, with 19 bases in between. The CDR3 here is CASSSRTGPQTTIYF. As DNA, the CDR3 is TGTGCCAGCAGCTCCAGAACCGGGCCACAAACCACCATATATTTT.

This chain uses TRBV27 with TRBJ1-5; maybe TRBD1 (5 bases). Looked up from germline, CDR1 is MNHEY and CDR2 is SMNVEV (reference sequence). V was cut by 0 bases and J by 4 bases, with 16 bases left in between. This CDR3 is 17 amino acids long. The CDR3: CASSLSNRGRNNQPQHF. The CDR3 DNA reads TGTGCCAGCAGTTTATCGAATAGGGGACGGAATAATCAGCCCCAGCATTTT.

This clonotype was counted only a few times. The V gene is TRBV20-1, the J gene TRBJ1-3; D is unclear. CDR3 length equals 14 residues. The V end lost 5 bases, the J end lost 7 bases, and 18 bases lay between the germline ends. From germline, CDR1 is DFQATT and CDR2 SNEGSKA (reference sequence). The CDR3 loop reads CSARVSQRGNTIYF. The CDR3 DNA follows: TGCAGTGCTCGGGTCTCTCAACGAGGGAACACCATATATTTT.

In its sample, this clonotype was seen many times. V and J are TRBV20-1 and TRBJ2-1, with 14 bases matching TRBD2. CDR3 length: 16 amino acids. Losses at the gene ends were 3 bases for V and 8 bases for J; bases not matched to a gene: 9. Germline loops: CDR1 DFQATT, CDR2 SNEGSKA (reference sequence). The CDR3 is CSARTSGRAGVDEQFF. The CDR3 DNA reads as TGCAGTGCTAGGACTAGCGGGAGGGCCGGTGTCGATGAGCAGTTCTTC.

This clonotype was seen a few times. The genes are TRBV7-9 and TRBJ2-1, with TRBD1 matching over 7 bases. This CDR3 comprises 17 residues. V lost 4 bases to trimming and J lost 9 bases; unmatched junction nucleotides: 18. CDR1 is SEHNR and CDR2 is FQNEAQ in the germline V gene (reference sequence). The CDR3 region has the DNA TGTGCCAGCAGCTCCCGGCCGGGACAGATACTCCCTAGTGAGCAGTTCTTC. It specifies CASSSRPGQILPSEQFF.

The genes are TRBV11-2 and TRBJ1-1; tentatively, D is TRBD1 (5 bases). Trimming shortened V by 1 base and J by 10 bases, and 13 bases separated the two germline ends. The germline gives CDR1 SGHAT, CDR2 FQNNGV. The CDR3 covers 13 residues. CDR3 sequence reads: CASSLGGGARAFF. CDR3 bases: TGTGCCAGCAGCTTAGGAGGTGGGGCGCGAGCTTTCTTT.

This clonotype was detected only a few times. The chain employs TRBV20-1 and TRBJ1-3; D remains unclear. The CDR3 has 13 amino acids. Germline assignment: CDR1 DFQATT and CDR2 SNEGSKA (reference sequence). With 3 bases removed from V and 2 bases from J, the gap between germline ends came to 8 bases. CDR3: CSASPDAGNTIYF. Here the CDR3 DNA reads TGCAGTGCTAGTCCGGATGCTGGAAACACCATATATTTT.

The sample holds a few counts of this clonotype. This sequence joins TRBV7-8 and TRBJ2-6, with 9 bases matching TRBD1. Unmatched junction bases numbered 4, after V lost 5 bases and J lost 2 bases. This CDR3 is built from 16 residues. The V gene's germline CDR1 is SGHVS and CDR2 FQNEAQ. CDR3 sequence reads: CASSPTGGPGANVLTF. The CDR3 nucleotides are TGTGCCAGCAGCCCCACAGGGGGCCCTGGGGCCAACGTCCTGACTTTC.

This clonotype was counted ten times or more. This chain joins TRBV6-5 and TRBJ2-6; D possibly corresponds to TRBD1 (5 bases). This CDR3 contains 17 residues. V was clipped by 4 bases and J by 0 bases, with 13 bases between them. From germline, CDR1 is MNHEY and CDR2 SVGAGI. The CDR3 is CASSSGRQHSGANVLTF. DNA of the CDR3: TGTGCCAGCAGTTCGGGCAGACAGCACTCTGGGGCCAACGTCCTGACTTTC.

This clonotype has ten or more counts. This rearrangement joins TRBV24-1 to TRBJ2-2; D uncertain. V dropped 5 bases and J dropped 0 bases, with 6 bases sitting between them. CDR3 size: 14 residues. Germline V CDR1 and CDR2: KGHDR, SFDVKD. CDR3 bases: TGTGCCACCAGTGTATCAGCGAACACCGGGGAGCTGTTTTTT. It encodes CATSVSANTGELFF.

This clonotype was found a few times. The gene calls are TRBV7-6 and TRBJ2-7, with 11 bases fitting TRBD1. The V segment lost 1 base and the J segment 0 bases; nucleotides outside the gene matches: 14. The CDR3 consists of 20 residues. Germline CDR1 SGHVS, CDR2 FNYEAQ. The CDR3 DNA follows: TGTGCCAGCAGCTTAGAGGGGACAGGGGGACTCTCCCACTACTCCTACGAGCAGTACTTC. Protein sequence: CASSLEGTGGLSHYSYEQYF.

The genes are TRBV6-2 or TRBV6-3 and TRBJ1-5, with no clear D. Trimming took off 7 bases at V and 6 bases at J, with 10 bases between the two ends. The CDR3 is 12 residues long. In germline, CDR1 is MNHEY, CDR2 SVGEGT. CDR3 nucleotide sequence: TGTGCCAGCAAGGGATTGGGTCAGCCCCAGCATTTT. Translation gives CASKGLGQPQHF.

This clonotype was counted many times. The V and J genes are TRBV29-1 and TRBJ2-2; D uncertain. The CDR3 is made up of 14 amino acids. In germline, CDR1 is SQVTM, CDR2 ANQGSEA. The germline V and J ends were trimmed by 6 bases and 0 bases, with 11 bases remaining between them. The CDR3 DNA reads TGCAGCGTGGTAATCGGGTCGAACACCGGGGAGCTGTTTTTT. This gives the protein CSVVIGSNTGELFF.

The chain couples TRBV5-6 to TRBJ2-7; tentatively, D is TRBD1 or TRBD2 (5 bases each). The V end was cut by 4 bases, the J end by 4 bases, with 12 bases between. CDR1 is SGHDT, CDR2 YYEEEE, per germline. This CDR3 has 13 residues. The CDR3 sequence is CASSTGPPYEQYF. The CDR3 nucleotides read TGTGCCAGCAGCACGGGACCGCCATACGAGCAGTACTTC. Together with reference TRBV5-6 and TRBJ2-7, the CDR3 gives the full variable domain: DAGVTQSPTHLIKTRGQQVTLRCSPKSGHDTVSWYQQALGQGPQFIFQYYEEEERQRGNFPDRFSGHQFPNYSSELNVNALLLGDSALYLCASSTGPPYEQYFGPGTRLTVT.